The source of this T cell receptor beta chain is a study of T cell responses to AZD1222 COVID-19 vaccine. Measured with immunoSEQ multiplex PCR; TCRdb has only the in-frame clones, and not every one. The table has some 150,000 clones, 85% to 95% seen once; the top ten hold over 0.8%. CDR3 length: 16 amino acids. In germline, CDR1 is SGHAT, CDR2 FQNNGV. V lost 1 base, J lost 4 bases, and 6 bases stayed unmatched. The specimen comprised peripheral blood, sampled on day 0 of AZD1222 vaccination. J is TRBJ2-1 and V is TRBV11-2; TRBD1 agrees at 8 bases. This sequence was found in an adult in good health. DNA of the CDR3: TGTGCCAGCAGCTTAGGCAGGGGGCTGGTTTACAATGAGCAGTTCTTC. Translating it yields CASSLGRGLVYNEQFF.